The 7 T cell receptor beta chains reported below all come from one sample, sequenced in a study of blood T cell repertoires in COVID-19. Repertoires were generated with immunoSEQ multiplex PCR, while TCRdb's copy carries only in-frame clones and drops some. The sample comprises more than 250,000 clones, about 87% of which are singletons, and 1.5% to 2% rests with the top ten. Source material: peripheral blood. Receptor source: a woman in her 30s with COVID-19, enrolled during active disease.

The CDR3 coding sequence is TGTGCCAGCAGCTTAGGTCGGGGGGCCAGGGAGACCCAGTACTTC. Its protein is CASSLGRGARETQYF. V is TRBV7-9 and J is TRBJ2-5; D is perhaps TRBD2 (7 bases). Trimming shortened V by 1 base and J by 5 bases, and 14 bases separated the two germline ends. Germline CDR1 is SEHNR and CDR2 is FQNEAQ (reference sequence). The CDR3 is made up of 15 amino acids.

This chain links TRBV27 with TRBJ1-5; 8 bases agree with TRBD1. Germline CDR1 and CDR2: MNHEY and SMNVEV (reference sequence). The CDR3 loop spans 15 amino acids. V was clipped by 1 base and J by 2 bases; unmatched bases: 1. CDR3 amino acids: CASSLWGQGNQPQHF. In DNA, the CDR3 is TGTGCCAGCAGTTTATGGGGACAGGGCAATCAGCCCCAGCATTTT.

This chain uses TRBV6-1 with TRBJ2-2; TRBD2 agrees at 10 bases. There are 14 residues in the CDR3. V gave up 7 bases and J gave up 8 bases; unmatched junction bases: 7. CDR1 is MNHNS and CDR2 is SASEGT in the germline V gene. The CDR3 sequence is CASMIAGGGGELFF. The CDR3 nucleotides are TGTGCCAGCATGATAGCGGGGGGTGGTGGGGAGCTGTTTTTT.

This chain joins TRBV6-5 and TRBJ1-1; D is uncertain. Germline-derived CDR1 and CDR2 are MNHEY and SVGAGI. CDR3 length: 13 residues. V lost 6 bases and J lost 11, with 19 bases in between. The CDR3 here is CASRPSAGREAFF. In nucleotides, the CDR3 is TGTGCCAGCAGACCCTCGGCGGGGAGGGAGGCTTTCTTT.

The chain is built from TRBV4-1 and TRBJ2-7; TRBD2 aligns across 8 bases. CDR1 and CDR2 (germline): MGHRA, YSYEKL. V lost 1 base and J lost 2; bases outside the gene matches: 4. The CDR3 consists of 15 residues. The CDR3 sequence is CASSQAGGGAYEQYF. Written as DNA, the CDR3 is TGCGCCAGCAGCCAAGCCGGGGGGGGTGCCTACGAGCAGTACTTC.

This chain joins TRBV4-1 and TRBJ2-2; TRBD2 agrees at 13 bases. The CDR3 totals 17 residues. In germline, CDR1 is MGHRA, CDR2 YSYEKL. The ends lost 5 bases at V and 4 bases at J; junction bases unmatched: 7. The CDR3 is CASSSTSGGAGTGELFF. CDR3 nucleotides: TGCGCCAGCAGCTCTACTAGCGGGGGGGCTGGCACCGGGGAGCTGTTTTTT.

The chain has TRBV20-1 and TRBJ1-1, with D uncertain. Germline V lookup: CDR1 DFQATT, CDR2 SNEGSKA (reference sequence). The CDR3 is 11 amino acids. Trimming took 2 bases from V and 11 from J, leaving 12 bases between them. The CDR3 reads CSARSQLSAFF. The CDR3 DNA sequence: TGCAGTGCTAGATCGCAGTTGTCTGCTTTCTTT.